This TCR beta chain was observed in a study of T cell responses to AZD1222 COVID-19 vaccine. Repertoires were generated with immunoSEQ multiplex PCR, while TCRdb's copy carries only in-frame clones and drops some. The sample lists some 84,000 clones, roughly 87% occurring once. The germline gives CDR1 SGHAT, CDR2 FQNNGV. There are 14 residues in the CDR3. V lost 4 bases, J lost 4 bases, and 14 bases lay in between. V is TRBV11-2 and J is TRBJ2-7, with TRBD1 as a possible D gene (5 bases). The sequence was collected from an adult who received the AZD1222 COVID-19 vaccine. The source was peripheral blood, collected 28 days after the second AZD1222 dose. Written as DNA, the CDR3 is TGTGCCAGCAGCTCGGTAGGGGTCTTTTACGAGCAGTACTTC. Translated: CASSSVGVFYEQYF.